The T cell receptor (delta chain) under discussion was sequenced for a study of DNA immune sequencing with unique molecular identifiers (dated by TCRdb to about 2020). Concerning the study at large: Using immunomagnetic cell separation, gammadelta T cells were enriched from buffy coats, and the genomic DNA of these cells was sequenced. Fluorescence-activated cell sorting was used to enrich gammadelta T cells from the PBMC of about eleven healthy people. To compare enriched and non-enriched samples, about 0.1 ug of enriched gammadelta T-cell DNA and 1 ug of non-enriched PBMC DNA were sequenced. The study developed and validated an ultrasensitive DNA-based TRD repertoire sequencing method using PCR-introduced unique molecular identifiers. Validation of the sequencing method was done both on synthetic reference molecules and on blood samples taken from healthy individuals. All donors were healthy individuals, and approximately 9 of the donors were profiled using sorted gammadelta T cells from peripheral blood.

Trimming removed 6 bases from V and 5 bases from J; the gene matches leave 20 bases unexplained. The CDR3 measures 19 amino acids from cysteine to phenylalanine. Just CDR3 DNA is preserved here, 57 bases in frame from base 1. The germline V gene gives CDR1 as TSESDYY and CDR2 as QEAYKQQN. What the research found in general, with its limitations: Among clonotypes in healthy donors, TRDV2 paired with TRDJ1 was identified as the most common TRD rearrangement. Novel TRD sequences not targeted by the primers cannot be detected by the primer-based approach. Variation in TRD repertoire diversity was observed between healthy donors, with several donors found to be highly oligoclonal, in that the top 5 clonotypes exceeded half of productive molecules.

Libraries came from multiplex PCR. A 32-plex assay, with primers for all 8 TRDV and 4 TRDJ genes spanning the CDR3, was used to amplify the genomic DNA. A 12-nucleotide UMI was attached over roughly 3 barcoding PCR cycles, and a second PCR was then run with Illumina adapter primers. AMPure XP beads were used to purify the libraries, whose quality was checked on a Fragment Analyzer using the HS NGS Fragment kit. An Illumina MiniSeq mid-output kit with roughly 20% PhiX and 150 cycles of paired-end reads was used for sequencing. Per the original workflow: MIGEC version 1.2.9 was used to process reads, grouping reads by UMI and building error-corrected consensus sequences. For post-processing, modified scripts from VDJtools version 1.2.1 were used together with the tcR R package. Identical DNA sequences were merged into single rows after TCRdb reprocessed the public reads with CATT. These V and J calls derive from TCRdb rather than the authors' analysis. In all, the sample holds several thousand delta-chain clones, and roughly a tenth of those were seen once. Jointly, the top ten make up around 53% of the sample.

Comments on this clone: What antigen it recognizes has not been identified. No quality values exist for individual bases; no much larger clone is one base distant.

The sequenced material came from gamma-delta T cells enriched from blood buffy coat, or unenriched PBMCs (not recorded which). This clonotype originated in a human donor in good health. The rearranged chain carries TRAV38-2/DV8 and TRDJ2, with TRDD3 identical over 9 junction bases. In nucleotides, the sequence is TGTGCTTATAAAGCGGGAACCTACGCTGGGGGATGGGGCACAGCACAACTCTTCTTT. It is translated as CAYKAGTYAGGWGTAQLFF.